The entry that follows covers one T cell receptor beta chain sequence. Its target antigen remains unknown. Per-base quality was not reported, and no clone a single base away is much larger than it. The entry originates in a study of CD8 T cells in ankylosing spondylitis (dated by TCRdb to 2015 to 2018). Study-level background: To find TCR variants linked to disease, the study profiled T cell receptor beta repertoires in ankylosing spondylitis patients and healthy donors. Samples of peripheral blood were taken, and for ankylosing spondylitis patients, synovial fluid was collected as well. In total, the full study cohort was made up of roughly 110 healthy donors and roughly 27 ankylosing spondylitis patients.

CDR1 and CDR2 are read off the germline V gene as MNHEY and SVGAGI. Trimmed from V: 4 bases; trimmed from J: 10 bases; junction bases lacking a gene match: 5. CDR3 length: 12 amino acids, cysteine to phenylalanine. Only the CDR3 part of the read is kept: 36 bases, read in frame from the first base. General conclusions and limits of the study: The disease-linked clones had a CD8+ phenotype and were found at relatively low frequencies in peripheral blood. Some of the motif variants had been reported before in the synovial fluid and blood of reactive arthritis patients, a finding that suggests common disease-initiation mechanisms. Significant enrichment of the disease-linked clones was reported in matched synovial fluid samples from ankylosing spondylitis patients. A TCR beta motif of eight highly homologous amino acid variants appeared characteristic of blood from ankylosing spondylitis patients.

The sequencer listed for this sample is Illumina HiSeq 2500. Quantitative 5'-RACE with molecular barcodes was used to prepare TCR beta libraries. The paper's processing steps were these. To identify disease-linked TCR variants, a new computational method was used, one built on a probabilistic model of VDJ rearrangement. The public reads were run again by TCRdb, first through fastp at Q25 and then through MiXCR, and only productive beta chains were kept. Every entry covers one CDR3 protein and lists the most common genes and DNA from its rows. The V and J calls shown here were made by TCRdb, not taken from the authors' results. For this sample there are 200,000 to 250,000 distinct CDR3 sequences; more than 9% appear just once. Jointly, the top ten make up about a fifth of the sample.

Recombination joined TRBV6-5 with TRBJ2-3; 7 central nucleotides agree with TRBD1. Sample: blood, either unsorted or a sorted T cell fraction (not recorded which). The receptor's source is a male donor with ankylosing spondylitis or in good health (not recorded which). The DNA reads TGTGCCAGCAGTTCGACAGGGAATGCGCAGTATTTT. Its protein is CASSSTGNAQYF.